The present T cell receptor beta chain was sequenced within a study of cytomegalovirus exposure and HLA in healthy donors. At the level of the study: Some 200 million T cells yielded roughly 120 million unique TCR beta sequences, as an earlier analysis found. Study results and limitations: The study labeled 170 or so TCR beta chains cytomegalovirus-associated.

Amplification used 60 Vbeta primers and 13 Jbeta primers. Profiling relied on immunoSEQ multiplex PCR, and the TCRdb table lists in-frame clones only, not all of them. The sample lists around 190,000 clones; more than 70% were seen once. Losses at the gene ends were 4 bases for V and 3 bases for J; bases not matched to a gene: 7. The CDR3 loop spans 16 amino acids. Germline CDR1 is SEHNR and CDR2 is FQNEAQ (reference sequence). Notes on this clone: The target antigen is unknown.

Sequencing input: PBMCs. This chain uses TRBV7-9 with TRBJ2-3; TRBD1 aligns across 10 bases. This clonotype was obtained from a woman between 40 and 50 years old in good health and CMV-seronegative. The CDR3 nucleotides are TGTGCCAGCAGCTGGGGGGGGACAGGGGAGACAGATACGCAGTATTTT. It specifies CASSWGGTGETDTQYF. Full variable domain (outside the CDR3, taken from reference TRBV7-9 and TRBJ2-3): DTGVSQNPRHKITKRGQNVTFRCDPISEHNRLYWYRQTLGQGPEFLTYFQNEAQLEKSRLLSDRFSAERPKGSFSTLEIQRTEQGDSAMYLCASSWGGTGETDTQYFGPGTRLTVL.